These 8 T cell receptor beta chains were sequenced from one sample in a study of immune evolution from preneoplasia to lung adenocarcinoma (dated by TCRdb to the early 2020s). The library was made by the immunoSEQ multiplex PCR assay. In TCRdb, the immuneACCESS table is reduced to in-frame sequences with V and J assigned. These tables do not hold every clone; where another copy was compared, an unresolved V gene accounts for under half, and the others remain unexplained. The sample table lists 6,000 or so clones, roughly 79% of them with a count of one. Approximately 2.9% of the sample is taken by the ten largest. The sequenced sample was FFPE minimally invasive lung adenocarcinoma tissue. The cell subset or site label for this specimen denotes: micro-invasive lung adenocarcinoma (MIA). These receptors were obtained from a person aged 55-80 years with lung adenocarcinoma.

The chain is built from TRBV18 and TRBJ1-5; D gene ambiguous. This CDR3 contains 16 residues. Germline loops: CDR1 KGHSH, CDR2 LQKENI. Trimming pared 5 bases from V and 3 bases from J, leaving 17 bases between. The CDR3 here is CASSSSDALLNQPQHF. CDR3 sequence (DNA): TGTGCCAGCTCAAGTAGCGACGCCCTACTCAATCAGCCCCAGCATTTT.

The chain links TRBV9 to TRBJ2-5, with 8 positions matching TRBD2. The CDR3 is made up of 15 amino acids. V was clipped by 0 bases and J by 4 bases; unmatched bases: 5. CDR1 is SGDLS, CDR2 YYNGEE, per germline. The CDR3 DNA is TGTGCCAGCAGCGTAGCTGGTCTAGCGGGAGAGACCCAGTACTTC. Protein product: CASSVAGLAGETQYF.

This clone was detected only once. J is TRBJ2-3 and V is TRBV10-3; unclear D gene. V was clipped by 4 bases and J by 2 bases, with 10 bases between them. Germline V CDR1 and CDR2: ENHRY, SYGVKD. The CDR3 is 14 residues long. The CDR3: CAISVSRSTDTQYF. CDR3 bases: TGTGCCATCAGTGTTTCGAGGTCCACAGATACGCAGTATTTT.

The V gene is TRBV19, the J gene TRBJ1-5, with D uncertain. Looked up from germline, CDR1 is LNHDA and CDR2 is SQIVND (reference sequence). The CDR3 has 13 residues. The V end lost 5 bases, the J end lost 7 bases, and 12 bases lay between the germline ends. CDR3 nucleotide sequence: TGTGCCAGTAGTCCCGGGCCGGGGCAGCCCCAGCATTTT. Translating gives CASSPGPGQPQHF.

This chain connects TRBV19 to TRBJ2-5; 9 bases are a match to TRBD1. Per germline, CDR1 LNHDA and CDR2 SQIVND (reference sequence). The CDR3 is 13 residues long. V lost 10 bases to trimming and J lost 1 base; unmatched junction nucleotides: 4. CDR3 amino acids: CATRDRVQETQYF. In DNA form, the CDR3 reads TGTGCCACCCGGGACAGGGTCCAAGAGACCCAGTACTTC.

The chain combines TRBV4-1 with TRBJ1-1, with D tentatively TRBD1 (6 bases). Trimming shortened V by 1 base and J by 3 bases, and 15 bases separated the two germline ends. CDR3 length: 16 amino acids. Germline V CDR1 and CDR2: MGHRA, YSYEKL. The CDR3 spells CASSQGRGGGDTEAFF. DNA of the CDR3: TGCGCCAGCAGCCAAGGAAGGGGGGGAGGGGACACTGAAGCTTTCTTT.

The gene calls are TRBV11-3 and TRBJ2-1, with D possibly TRBD2 on 5 matching bases. Germline-derived CDR1 and CDR2 are SGHNT and YENEEA. This CDR3 region has 18 residues. V was pared by 0 bases and J by 5 bases, with 20 bases between. CDR3 nucleotide sequence: TGTGCCAGCAGCTTAGAATGGGCTAGCCTAAGGAGAAACAATGAGCAGTTCTTC. Protein: CASSLEWASLRRNNEQFF.

The V gene is TRBV9, the J gene TRBJ2-3; the D gene could be TRBD1 or TRBD2 (5 bases each). The CDR3 covers 14 residues. V gave up 4 bases and J gave up 2 bases, with 11 bases separating them. Germline CDR1 reads SGDLS; CDR2 reads YYNGEE. The DNA of the CDR3 is TGTGCCAGCAGCAAAAGGGACGCCACAGATACGCAGTATTTT. Protein sequence: CASSKRDATDTQYF.